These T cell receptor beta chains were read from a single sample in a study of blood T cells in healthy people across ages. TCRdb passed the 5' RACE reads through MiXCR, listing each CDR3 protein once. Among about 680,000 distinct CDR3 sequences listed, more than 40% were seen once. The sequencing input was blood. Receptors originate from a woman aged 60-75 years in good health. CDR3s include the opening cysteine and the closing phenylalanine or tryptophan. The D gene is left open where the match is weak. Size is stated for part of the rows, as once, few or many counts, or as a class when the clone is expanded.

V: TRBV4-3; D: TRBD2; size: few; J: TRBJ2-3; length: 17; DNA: TGCGCCAGCAGCTCGGGACTAGCGGGGGGAGGGCCAGATACGCAGTATTTT; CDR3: CASSSGLAGGGPDTQYF
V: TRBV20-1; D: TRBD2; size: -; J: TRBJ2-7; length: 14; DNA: TGCAGTGAGGGAAAGCGGGACTACGGGTACGAGCAGTACTTC; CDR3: CSEGKRDYGYEQYF
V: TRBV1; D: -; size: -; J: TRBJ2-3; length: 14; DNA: TGCACCAGCGGGATAGCGGGGACCACAGATACGCAGTATTTT; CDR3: CTSGIAGTTDTQYF
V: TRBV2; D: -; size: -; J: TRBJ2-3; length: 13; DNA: TGTGCCAGCAACCTCGCCGGCATTGATACGCAGTATTTT; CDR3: CASNLAGIDTQYF
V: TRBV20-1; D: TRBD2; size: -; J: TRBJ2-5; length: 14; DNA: TGCAGTGCTCCCTTGCTAGCGGGAGTAGAGACCCAGTACTTC; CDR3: CSAPLLAGVETQYF
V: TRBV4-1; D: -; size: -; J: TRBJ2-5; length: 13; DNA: TGCGCCAGCAGCCAAGAAACACAGGGGACCCAGTACTTC; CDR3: CASSQETQGTQYF
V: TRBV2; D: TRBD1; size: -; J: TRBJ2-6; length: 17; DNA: TGTGCCTGCCATTCCGGGACAGGAGGCTCTGGGGCCAACGTCCTGACTTTC; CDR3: CACHSGTGGSGANVLTF
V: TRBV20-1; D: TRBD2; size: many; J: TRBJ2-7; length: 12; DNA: TGCAGCCTTAGCGGGAGGGCCGAAGAGCAGTACTTC; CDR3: CSLSGRAEEQYF
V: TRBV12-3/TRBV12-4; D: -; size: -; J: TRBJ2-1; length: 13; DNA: TGTGCCAGCAGTTTATGGCAGCTTAATGAGCAGTTCTTC; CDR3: CASSLWQLNEQFF
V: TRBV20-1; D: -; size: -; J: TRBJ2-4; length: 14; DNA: TGCAGTGCTAGAGATGAAAAAACCAAAAACATTCAGTACTTC; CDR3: CSARDEKTKNIQYF
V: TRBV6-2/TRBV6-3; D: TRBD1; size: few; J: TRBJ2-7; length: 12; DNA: TGTGCCAGCAGCCGGGACAGGGGCGAGCAGTACTTC; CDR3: CASSRDRGEQYF
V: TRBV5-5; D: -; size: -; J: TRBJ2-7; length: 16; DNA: TGTGCCAGCAGCTTGATCGGGGCTAGCGAGGCCTACGAGCAGTACTTC; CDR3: CASSLIGASEAYEQYF
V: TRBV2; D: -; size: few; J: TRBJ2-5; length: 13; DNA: TGTGCCAGCAGTGTTCGCGGCGGGGAGACCCAGTACTTC; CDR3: CASSVRGGETQYF
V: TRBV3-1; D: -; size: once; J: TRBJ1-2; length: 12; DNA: TGTGCCAGCAGCTCGGGGGCGGAGGGCTACACCTTC; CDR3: CASSSGAEGYTF
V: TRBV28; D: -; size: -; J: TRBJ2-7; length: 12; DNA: TGTGCCAGCAGTATCCGGCGGGTAGAGCAGTACTTC; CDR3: CASSIRRVEQYF
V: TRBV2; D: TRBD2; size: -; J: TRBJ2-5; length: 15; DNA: TGTGCCAGCAGAAAGACTAGCGGGAACTACAATGAGCAGTACTTC; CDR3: CASRKTSGNYNEQYF
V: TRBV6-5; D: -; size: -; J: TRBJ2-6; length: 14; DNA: TGTGCCAGCAGTACCTTCTTTGGGGCCAACGTCCTGACTTTC; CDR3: CASSTFFGANVLTF
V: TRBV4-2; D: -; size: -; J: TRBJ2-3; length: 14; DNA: TGTGCCAGCAGCCAAAGACTGTTCACAGATACGCAGTATTTT; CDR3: CASSQRLFTDTQYF
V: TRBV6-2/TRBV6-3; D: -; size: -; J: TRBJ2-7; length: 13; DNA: TGTGCCAGCAGTCGCGACATAGCCTACGAGCAGTACTTC; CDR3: CASSRDIAYEQYF
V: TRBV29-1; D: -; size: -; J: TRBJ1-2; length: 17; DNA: TGCAGCGTTGAACTTTCCCAGGGGCGCCTGCTTAACTATGGCTACACCTTC; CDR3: CSVELSQGRLLNYGYTF
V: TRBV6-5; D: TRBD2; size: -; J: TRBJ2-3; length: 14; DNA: TGTGCCAGCAGAGCGGGACTCCCCACAGATACGCAGTATTTT; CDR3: CASRAGLPTDTQYF
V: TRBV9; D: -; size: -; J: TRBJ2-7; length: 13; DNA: TGTGCCGGCAGCGTAAACGGGAGAAACGAGCAGTACTTC; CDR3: CAGSVNGRNEQYF
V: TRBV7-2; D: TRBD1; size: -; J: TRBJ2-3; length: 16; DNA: TGTACCAGCAGCCTAGAAGGACAGGGTGGCACAGATACGCAGTATTTT; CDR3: CTSSLEGQGGTDTQYF
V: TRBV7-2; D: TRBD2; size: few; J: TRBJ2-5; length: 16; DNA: TGTGCCAGCAGCCCGGATCCGGGACTAGCGAGAGAGACCCAGTACTTC; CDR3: CASSPDPGLARETQYF
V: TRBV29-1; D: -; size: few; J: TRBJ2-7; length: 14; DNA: TGCAGCGTTGATAAGGGCACCCCTTCCTACGAGCAGTACTTC; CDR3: CSVDKGTPSYEQYF
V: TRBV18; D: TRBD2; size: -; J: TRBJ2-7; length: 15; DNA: TGTGCCAGCTCACCGATCGGACTAGTTGACTACGAGCAGTACTTC; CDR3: CASSPIGLVDYEQYF
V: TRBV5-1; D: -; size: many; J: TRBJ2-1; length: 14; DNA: TGTGCCAGCAGTTTAGCGCAGGGCTACAATGAGCAGTTCTTC; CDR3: CASSLAQGYNEQFF
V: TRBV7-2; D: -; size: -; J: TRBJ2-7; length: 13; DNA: TGTGCCAGCAGCTTGGGGGTTGTCTACGAGCAGTACTTC; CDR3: CASSLGVVYEQYF
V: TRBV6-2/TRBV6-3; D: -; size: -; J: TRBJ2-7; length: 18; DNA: TGTGCCAGCAGTTACCCCCGGCCGGGGTCAGGAATACACTACGAGCAGTACTTC; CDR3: CASSYPRPGSGIHYEQYF
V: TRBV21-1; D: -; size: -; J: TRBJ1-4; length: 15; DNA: TGTGCCAGCAGCAATCCGTGGCAGGGCCGTGAAAAACTGTTTTTT; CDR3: CASSNPWQGREKLFF
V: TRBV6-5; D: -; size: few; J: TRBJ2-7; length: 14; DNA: TGTGCCAGCAGTTCAGGATCTAAGGTCGACGAGCAGTACTTC; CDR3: CASSSGSKVDEQYF
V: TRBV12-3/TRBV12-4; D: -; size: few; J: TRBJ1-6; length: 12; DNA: TGTGCCAGCAGTTTCAGAGATTCACCCCTCCACTTT; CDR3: CASSFRDSPLHF
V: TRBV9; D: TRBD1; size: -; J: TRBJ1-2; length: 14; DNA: TGTGCCAGCAGCGGGGGGACAGTCTTCTATGGCTACACCTTC; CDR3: CASSGGTVFYGYTF
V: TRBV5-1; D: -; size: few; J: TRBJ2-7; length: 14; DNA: TGCGCCAGCAGCTTGTCGGGAGCAAGGAACGAGCAGTACTTC; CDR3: CASSLSGARNEQYF
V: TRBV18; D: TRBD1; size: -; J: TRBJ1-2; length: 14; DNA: TGTGCCAGCTCACAGGGGGCGGCTAACTATGGCTACACCTTC; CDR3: CASSQGAANYGYTF
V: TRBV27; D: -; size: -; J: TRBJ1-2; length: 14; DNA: TGTGCCAGCAGTCCGGACACGCGCGACGGGGGCTACACCTTC; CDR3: CASSPDTRDGGYTF
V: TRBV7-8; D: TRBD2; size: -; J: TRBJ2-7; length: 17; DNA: TGTGCCAGCAGCTTAGGAGCGGGAGGACAATCCTACAATGAGCAGTACTTC; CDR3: CASSLGAGGQSYNEQYF
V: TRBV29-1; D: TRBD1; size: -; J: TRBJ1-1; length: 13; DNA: TGCAGCGTTGCTAGGGGGCGAGACACTGAAGCTTTCTTT; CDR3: CSVARGRDTEAFF
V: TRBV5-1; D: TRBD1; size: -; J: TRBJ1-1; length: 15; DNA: TGCGCCAGCAGCTCGACCGGGACAGAGGGGACTGAAGCTTTCTTT; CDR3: CASSSTGTEGTEAFF
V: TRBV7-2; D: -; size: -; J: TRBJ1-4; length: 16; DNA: TGTGCCAGCAGCCTGGGTGGACGGACAGTGAGTGAAAAACTGTTTTTT; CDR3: CASSLGGRTVSEKLFF
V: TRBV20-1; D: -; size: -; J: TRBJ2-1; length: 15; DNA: TGCAGTGCCCCCAATCCGGGACCCTCTCCGGTAGAGCAGTTCTTC; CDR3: CSAPNPGPSPVEQFF
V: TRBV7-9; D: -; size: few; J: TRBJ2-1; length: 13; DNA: TGTGCCAGCAGCAGAATAGCATACAATGAGCAGTTCTTC; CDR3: CASSRIAYNEQFF
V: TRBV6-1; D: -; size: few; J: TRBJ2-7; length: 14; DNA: TGTGCCAGCAGTGATATTAGCGCCTCCTACGAGCAGTACTTC; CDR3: CASSDISASYEQYF
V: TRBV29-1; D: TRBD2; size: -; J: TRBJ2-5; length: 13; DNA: TGCAGCGTTGAAGGGGACATACGGGGGGGGCAGTACTTC; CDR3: CSVEGDIRGGQYF
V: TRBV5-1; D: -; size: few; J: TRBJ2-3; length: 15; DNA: TGCGCCAGCAGTTACGGTAACCCTAGCACAGATACGCAGTATTTT; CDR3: CASSYGNPSTDTQYF
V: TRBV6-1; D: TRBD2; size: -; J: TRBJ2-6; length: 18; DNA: TGTGCCACCAGGCGGGCGGGAGTCTGGGACTCTGGGGCCAACGTCCTGACTTTC; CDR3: CATRRAGVWDSGANVLTF
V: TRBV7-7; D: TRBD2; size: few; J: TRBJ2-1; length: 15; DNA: TGTGCCAGCAGCTTAGGTAGCGGGAGTTTCAATGAGCAGTTCTTC; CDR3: CASSLGSGSFNEQFF
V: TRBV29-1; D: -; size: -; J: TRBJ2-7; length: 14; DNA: TGCAGCGTTGATACGGCGAGCTCCTACAATGAGCAGTACTTC; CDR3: CSVDTASSYNEQYF
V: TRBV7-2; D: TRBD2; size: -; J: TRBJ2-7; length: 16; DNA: TGTGCCAGCAGCTTAGTTGGCGGGAGGGGGGTTTACGAGCAGTACTTC; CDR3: CASSLVGGRGVYEQYF
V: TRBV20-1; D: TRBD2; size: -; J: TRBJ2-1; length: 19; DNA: TGCAGTGCTAGAGATAGGGCTAGCGGGAGGGCCCTCCGTTACAATGAGCAGTTCTTC; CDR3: CSARDRASGRALRYNEQFF
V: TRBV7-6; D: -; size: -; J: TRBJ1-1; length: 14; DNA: TGTGCCAGCAGCGTAGTTGACTCGAACACTGAAGCTTTCTTT; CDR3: CASSVVDSNTEAFF
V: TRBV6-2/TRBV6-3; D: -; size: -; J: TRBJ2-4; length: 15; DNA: TGTGCCAGCAGTTACGGAGACGGGAAGATGAACATTCAGTACTTC; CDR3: CASSYGDGKMNIQYF
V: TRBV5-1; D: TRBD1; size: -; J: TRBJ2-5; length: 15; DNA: TGCGCCAGCAGCAAACTGCAACAGGGGGGCGAGACCCAGTACTTC; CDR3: CASSKLQQGGETQYF
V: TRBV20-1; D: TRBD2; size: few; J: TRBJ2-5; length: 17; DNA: TGCAGTGCCCCGGGACTAGCGGGAACCCCCCACTACAATGAGCAGTACTTC; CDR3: CSAPGLAGTPHYNEQYF